Each of the 9 T cell receptor beta chains below was sequenced from the same sample in a study of beta chain features in type 1 diabetes. Isolated RNA was reverse transcribed in full, so expressed TCRB transcripts were sequenced. Profiling relied on immunoSEQ multiplex PCR, and the TCRdb table lists in-frame clones only, not all of them. This table has around 350,000 clones, 10% to 15% appearing once. Source material: naive CD4+ T cells from blood. Receptors originate from a man aged 18 to 30 in good health.

The V gene is TRBV9, the J gene TRBJ2-3; D call uncertain. Germline-derived CDR1 and CDR2 are SGDLS and YYNGEE. Deletions cut 0 bases from V and 2 bases from J, with 13 bases between. This CDR3 has 16 residues. For the CDR3, the DNA is TGTGCCAGCAGCGTAGCTAACAGATGGCCCACAGATACGCAGTATTTT. It codes for CASSVANRWPTDTQYF. The whole variable domain, remainder taken from reference TRBV9 and TRBJ2-3, is DSGVTQTPKHLITATGQRVTLRCSPRSGDLSVYWYQQSLDQGLQFLIQYYNGEERAKGNILERFSAQQFPDLHSELNLSSLELGDSALYFCASSVANRWPTDTQYFGPGTRLTVL.

The chain combines TRBV4-2 with TRBJ2-1, with D perhaps matching TRBD2 (5 bases). CDR3 length equals 16 residues. CDR1 LGHNA and CDR2 YNFKEQ come from the germline V gene. V shed 0 bases and J shed 8 bases, with 17 bases lying between them. The CDR3 spells CASSQEMGLEEDEQFF. DNA for the CDR3: TGTGCCAGCAGCCAAGAAATGGGGTTGGAGGAGGATGAGCAGTTCTTC.

This clone was picked up a small number of times. V is TRBV30 and J is TRBJ1-5; D unresolved. Trimming cost V 1 base and J 5 bases, with 9 bases left between them. The CDR3 loop spans 13 amino acids. The V gene's germline CDR1 is GTSNPN and CDR2 SVGIG (reference sequence). CDR3 sequence: CAWSGGKDQPQHF. The CDR3 DNA follows: TGTGCCTGGAGTGGAGGGAAGGATCAGCCCCAGCATTTT. The complete variable domain, with remaining parts taken from reference TRBV30 and TRBJ1-5, reads SQTIHQWPATLVQPVGSPLSLECTVEGTSNPNLYWYRQAAGRGLQLLFYSVGIGQISSEVPQNLSASRPQDRQFILSSKKLLLSDSGFYLCAWSGGKDQPQHFGDGTRLSIL.

There are a few counts of this clone. The chain joins TRBV14 to TRBJ2-2; D is perhaps TRBD1 (5 bases). Trimming took off 0 bases at V and 4 bases at J, with 15 bases between the two ends. Germline CDR1 reads SGHDN; CDR2 reads FVKESK. This CDR3 is built from 17 residues. The CDR3 coding sequence is TGTGCCAGCAGCCAAGAGTACAGGCCTTCTGGCACCGGGGAGCTGTTTTTT. Protein: CASSQEYRPSGTGELFF.

This clone was counted between two and nine times. The chain is built from TRBV15 and TRBJ1-4; D perhaps matches TRBD1 (5 bases). The ends were cut back, 0 bases at V and 2 bases at J, with 10 bases in the middle. Germline V lookup: CDR1 LNHNV, CDR2 YYDKDF (reference sequence). The CDR3 loop spans 16 amino acids. The CDR3 protein is CATSRDGGATNEKLFF. CDR3 DNA sequence: TGTGCCACCAGCAGAGATGGAGGGGCTACTAATGAAAAACTGTTTTTT.

The rearrangement uses TRBV6-5 and TRBJ2-1, with TRBD2 matching 9 bases. J was trimmed by 5 bases and V by 1 base; bases with no gene match: 6. Germline lookup yields CDR1 MNHEY and CDR2 SVGAGI. This CDR3 has 16 amino acids. The CDR3 DNA reads as TGTGCCAGCAGTTACTTGGGCGGGAGGGACCACAATGAGCAGTTCTTC. It yields the protein CASSYLGGRDHNEQFF.

This clone was counted between two and nine times. This chain connects TRBV28 to TRBJ2-1; TRBD2 matches 7 bases. Germline CDR1 is MDHEN and CDR2 is SYDVKM. V shed 11 bases and J 2 bases; nucleotides not matched to a gene: 3. The CDR3 spans 12 residues. CDR3 protein: CAGRGAYNEQFF. CDR3 in DNA: TGTGCCGGACGGGGGGCCTACAATGAGCAGTTCTTC.

This clone was seen a handful of times. One end of the junction does not line up with germline, which may come from a read error. This chain uses TRBV5-4 with TRBJ2-2; 7 nucleotides match TRBD2. Germline values: CDR1 SGHNT, CDR2 YYREEE (reference sequence). This CDR3 region has 15 residues. The CDR3 coding sequence is TGCGCCAGCAGACTAGCAGCCCTCAACACCGGGGAGCTGTTTTTT. Translation: CASRLAALNTGELFF.

This chain joins TRBV29-1 and TRBJ2-1, with D unresolved. The CDR3 extends over 10 amino acids. Trimming cost V 7 bases and J 2 bases, with 3 bases left between them. CDR1 and CDR2 from the germline V gene are SQVTM and ANQGSEA. The CDR3 DNA is TGCAGCGCCGCCTACAATGAGCAGTTCTTC. This gives the protein CSAAYNEQFF.